This T cell receptor (beta chain) derives from a study of chemoradiotherapy in HPV16-positive cancers. Here immunoSEQ multiplex PCR was the method, and the copy in TCRdb shows in-frame clones only, minus some. The table lists approximately 15,000 clones, around 90% of them singletons. A few counts support this clone. The source is a human donor with HPV-associated anogenital cancer. Source: tumor tissue, taken from a patient who underwent chemoradiotherapy.

This CDR3 is CASSWVGGYTF. CDR3 sequence (DNA): TGTGCCAGCAGCTGGGTTGGGGGCTACACCTTC. The V call is TRBV5-4, the J call TRBJ1-2, with D unresolved. Per the germline V gene, CDR1 is SGHNT and CDR2 is YYREEE (reference sequence). The V end lost 3 bases, the J end lost 8 bases, and 8 bases lay between the germline ends. CDR3 length: 11 amino acids.